This entry concerns a single T cell receptor beta chain. What it binds is unknown. Germline CDR1 reads SGHAT; CDR2 reads FQNNGV. Trimming took 0 bases from V and 7 from J, leaving 11 bases between them. CDR3 length: 14 amino acids. Autoimmunity was present in every CD3G-deficient patient, worse in two. Patients aged 2 to 39 years had fewer naive T cells. CD4+ T cells were divided by sorting: CD25-high CD127-low Tregs, CD25-low CD127-high conventional cells. This sample is drawn from a study of regulatory T cells. General observations from the study: Patient repertoires had restricted TRB V-J pairs and skewed V and J usage, most in Tregs. Hydrophobic residues at CDR3 positions 6 and 7 were enriched in conventional CD4+ T cells of CD3G-deficient patients.

The primer mix had 52 TRBV and 13 TRBJ primers. Profiled with immunoSEQ multiplex PCR; TCRdb holds only in-frame clones, not every one. This repertoire shows approximately 37,000 clones, approximately 89% found once; its top ten account for about 2.5%. Specimen: conventional CD4+ T cells sorted from blood. The V gene is TRBV11-2, the J gene TRBJ2-3, with D unclear. The receptor's source is a person between 18 and 35 years old with CD3G deficiency. In DNA, the CDR3 is TGTGCCAGCAGCTTAGATACACAAGGAAATACGCAGTATTTT. Encoded protein: CASSLDTQGNTQYF.